Each of the 23 T cell receptor beta chains below was sequenced from the same sample in a study of CD4 T cells in relation to SARS-CoV-2 and coronaviruses. Before the COVID-19 pandemic, during about 2011-2019, CD4+ T cells were taken from unexposed donors. The cells were cultured for under 13 days before CD4+ T cells were isolated. Method: immunoSEQ multiplex PCR; TCRdb's copy keeps in-frame clones and lacks some. Of just under 20,000 clones listed, roughly 77% are singletons. Their specific antigens are unknown. The sequencing sample was made of CD4+ T cells from PBMCs, cultured in vitro. The receptors originated from a human donor in good health.

The chain recombines TRBV3-1 (or the pseudogene TRBV3-2) with TRBJ2-3, with 13 bases lining up with TRBD2. The length of the CDR3 is 17 residues. V shed 4 bases and J 2 bases; nucleotides not matched to a gene: 6. Germline V gives CDR1 LGHDT, CDR2 YNNKEL (reference sequence). This CDR3 is CASSPGLAGVSTDTQYF. The CDR3 nucleotides read TGTGCCAGCAGCCCCGGACTAGCGGGAGTTTCCACAGATACGCAGTATTTT.

The rearrangement links TRBV18 to TRBJ1-5; 8 bases are a match to TRBD1. CDR3 size: 14 residues. The V and J ends lost 3 bases and 5 bases, in that order; junction bases with no gene match: 3. CDR1 KGHSH and CDR2 LQKENI come from the germline V gene. The CDR3 nucleotides are TGTGCCAGCTCACCTGGGACAGGCCATCAGCCCCAGCATTTT. Its translation is CASSPGTGHQPQHF.

This sequence joins TRBV4-3 and TRBJ2-3; 11 bases agree with TRBD2. Germline V gene data show CDR1 as LGHNA and CDR2 as YSLEER. The CDR3 loop spans 19 amino acids. Trimming took 1 base from V and 3 from J; bases not matched to a gene: 12. The CDR3 is CASSQGFSSGRLNTDTQYF. Here the CDR3 DNA reads TGCGCCAGCAGCCAAGGGTTTTCTAGCGGGAGGCTTAATACAGATACGCAGTATTTT.

The chain links TRBV19 to TRBJ2-2; D is ambiguous. Deletions cut 6 bases from V and 1 base from J, with 12 bases between. CDR1 is LNHDA, CDR2 SQIVND, per germline (reference sequence). The CDR3 consists of 15 residues. The CDR3 bases are TGTGCCAGTAGGAGATCTTCGGAGAACACCGGGGAGCTGTTTTTT. Amino acid sequence: CASRRSSENTGELFF. The entire variable domain, with the rest obtained from reference TRBV19 and TRBJ2-2, is as follows: DGGITQSPKYLFRKEGQNVTLSCEQNLNHDAMYWYRQDPGQGLRLIYYSQIVNDFQKGDIAEGYSVSREKKESFPLTVTSAQKNPTAFYLCASRRSSENTGELFFGEGSRLTVL.

The gene calls are TRBV5-4 and TRBJ2-5; the D is unclear. Trimming shortened V by 4 bases and J by 4 bases, and 14 bases separated the two germline ends. Germline CDR1 reads SGHNT; CDR2 reads YYREEE (reference sequence). The length of the CDR3 is 14 residues. The CDR3 loop is CASSLESPPETQYF. The CDR3 coding sequence is TGTGCCAGCAGCCTGGAGTCTCCACCAGAGACCCAGTACTTC.

The rearrangement uses TRBV5-4 and TRBJ2-2; D gene ambiguous. This CDR3 comprises 13 residues. V dropped 5 bases and J dropped 3 bases, with 8 bases sitting between them. From germline, CDR1 is SGHNT and CDR2 YYREEE (reference sequence). CDR3 DNA: TGTGCCAGCAGTCACCCTGACACCGGGGAGCTGTTTTTT. It translates to CASSHPDTGELFF.

V gene TRBV4-2 combines with J gene TRBJ1-1, with D maybe TRBD1 (6 bases). This CDR3 is built from 15 residues. V gave up 1 base and J gave up 8 bases, with 17 bases separating them. Germline assignment: CDR1 LGHNA and CDR2 YNFKEQ. CDR3 nucleotide sequence: TGTGCCAGCAGCCAAGCCCCGGGGGGGCCGGGGGAAGCTTTCTTT. Protein product: CASSQAPGGPGEAFF.

This clone ranks as medium-sized. The chain employs TRBV6-5 and TRBJ1-6; 7 nucleotides agree with TRBD1. Germline CDR1 and CDR2: MNHEY and SVGAGI. The CDR3 has 14 residues. Trimming at V came to 6 bases and at J to 14 bases, leaving 13 bases not matched to a gene. CDR3 DNA sequence: TGTGCCAGCAGACATCGACAGGGTTATGGATCCCTCCACTTT. It specifies CASRHRQGYGSLHF.

The table lists this clone with a count of one. This chain joins TRBV7-9 and TRBJ1-3; D possibly corresponds to TRBD1 (6 bases). CDR3 length equals 17 residues. Germline V lookup: CDR1 SEHNR, CDR2 FQNEAQ (reference sequence). V was shortened by 2 bases and J by 0 bases, with 14 bases between the two germline ends. CDR3 sequence reads: CASSLTTGPYSGNTIYF. In nucleotides, the CDR3 is TGTGCCAGCAGCTTAACGACAGGACCCTACTCTGGAAACACCATATATTTT.

The rearrangement links TRBV3-1 (or the pseudogene TRBV3-2) to TRBJ2-1; D unclear. Germline assignment: CDR1 LGHDT and CDR2 YNNKEL (reference sequence). The V end was cut by 3 bases, the J end by 0 bases, with 9 bases between. The CDR3 spans 15 residues. The CDR3 sequence: CASSQSSSSYNEQFF. CDR3 nucleotide sequence: TGTGCCAGCAGCCAGTCTTCGAGCTCCTACAATGAGCAGTTCTTC.

The V call is TRBV27, the J call TRBJ2-1; D possibly matches TRBD1 or TRBD2 (5 bases each). CDR1 and CDR2 from the germline V gene are MNHEY and SMNVEV (reference sequence). The CDR3 has 17 amino acids. The germline V and J ends were trimmed by 7 bases and 0 bases, with 19 bases remaining between them. The CDR3 region has the DNA TGTGCCAGCACGCCCGGAGTGGGGGAGATCTCCTACAATGAGCAGTTCTTC. The encoded protein is CASTPGVGEISYNEQFF.

The chain uses TRBV6-5 and TRBJ2-3; 14 positions agree with TRBD2. CDR1 and CDR2 from the germline V gene are MNHEY and SVGAGI. The V and J ends lost 6 bases and 7 bases, in that order; junction bases with no gene match: 6. The CDR3 runs to 15 residues. The CDR3 sequence is CASRGTSGGRNTQYF. DNA for the CDR3: TGTGCCAGCAGGGGGACTAGCGGGGGTAGGAATACGCAGTATTTT.

DNA of the CDR3: TGTGCCAGCAGCTCTTCCGGGACAGGGGCCTACGAGCAGTACTTC. Translation gives CASSSSGTGAYEQYF. The rearrangement joins TRBV11-2 to TRBJ2-7; 10 bases fit TRBD1. V lost 4 bases, J lost 2 bases, and 5 bases stayed unmatched. The CDR3 extends over 15 amino acids. Germline CDR1 and CDR2: SGHAT and FQNNGV.

This clone has only a few counts. The rearrangement links TRBV9 to TRBJ2-1, with 11 bases aligning to TRBD2. Unmatched junction bases numbered 4, after V lost 2 bases and J lost 6 bases. The CDR3 covers 15 residues. Germline V gene data show CDR1 as SGDLS and CDR2 as YYNGEE. CDR3 nucleotide sequence: TGTGCCAGCAGCGTGATAGCGGGGGGGGGCAATGAGCAGTTCTTC. This gives the protein CASSVIAGGGNEQFF.

Only a few counts were recorded for this clone. The gene calls are TRBV19 and TRBJ1-5; 8 nucleotides line up with TRBD1. Per the germline V gene, CDR1 is LNHDA and CDR2 is SQIVND (reference sequence). The length of the CDR3 is 15 residues. J gave up 5 bases and V 3 bases, and 6 bases lay outside the gene matches. The CDR3 region has the DNA TGTGCCAGTAGTATCAGGGCAGGGGGCGATCAGCCCCAGCATTTT. This codes for CASSIRAGGDQPQHF.

V and J are TRBV6-1 and TRBJ2-7; a weak D match, TRBD1 (6 bases). The V end lost 2 bases, the J end lost 0 bases, and 8 bases lay between the germline ends. There are 14 residues in the CDR3. Germline loops: CDR1 MNHNS, CDR2 SASEGT. CDR3 in amino acids: CASSEQGLSYEQYF. In DNA form, the CDR3 reads TGTGCCAGCAGTGAACAGGGGCTCTCCTACGAGCAGTACTTC.

This sequence joins TRBV7-4 and TRBJ2-1; TRBD2 agrees at 10 bases. The CDR3 spans 17 residues. The V and J ends lost 5 bases and 3 bases, in that order; junction bases with no gene match: 10. CDR1 is SGHVT, CDR2 SQSDAQ, per germline. CDR3 sequence: CASSRVAGGNNYNEQFF. The CDR3 DNA reads TGTGCCAGCAGCCGTGTAGCGGGGGGCAATAACTACAATGAGCAGTTCTTC.

J is TRBJ2-3 and V is TRBV2, with 8 bases fitting TRBD1. Germline CDR1 is SNHLY and CDR2 is FYNNEI. V shed 6 bases and J 0 bases; nucleotides not matched to a gene: 5. The CDR3 runs to 15 residues. The CDR3 nucleotides are TGTGCCAGCAGAGCAGACAGGGGAAGCACAGATACGCAGTATTTT. Amino acids: CASRADRGSTDTQYF.

This clone was counted between two and nine times. The gene calls are TRBV4-1 and TRBJ1-2; D remains ambiguous. This CDR3 is 12 amino acids long. With 1 base removed from V and 4 bases from J, the gap between germline ends came to 4 bases. Per germline, CDR1 MGHRA and CDR2 YSYEKL. Written as DNA, the CDR3 is TGCGCCAGCAGCCAAGGGGTCTATGGCTACACCTTC. Residues: CASSQGVYGYTF.

This clone was detected only a few times. This chain links TRBV5-4 with TRBJ2-5, with 7 nucleotides matching TRBD2. Trimming at V came to 4 bases and at J to 4 bases, leaving 10 bases not matched to a gene. The CDR3 runs to 15 residues. CDR1 is SGHNT, CDR2 YYREEE, per germline (reference sequence). The DNA for the CDR3 is TGTGCCAGCAGCAATCACCTTGCGGGAGTAGAGACCCAGTACTTC. This translates into CASSNHLAGVETQYF.

This clone is a singleton in its sample. The genes are TRBV19 and TRBJ2-5; 10 bases map to TRBD1. V dropped 7 bases and J dropped 4; count of bases not matched to a gene: 6. The CDR3 runs to 14 residues. CDR1 LNHDA and CDR2 SQIVND come from the germline V gene (reference sequence). CDR3 nucleotides: TGTGCCAGTACCCTGACAGGGGGCATAGAGACCCAGTACTTC. It yields the protein CASTLTGGIETQYF. The entire variable domain, with the rest obtained from reference TRBV19 and TRBJ2-5, is as follows: DGGITQSPKYLFRKEGQNVTLSCEQNLNHDAMYWYRQDPGQGLRLIYYSQIVNDFQKGDIAEGYSVSREKKESFPLTVTSAQKNPTAFYLCASTLTGGIETQYFGPGTRLLVL.

The chain combines TRBV4-1 with TRBJ1-4; D gene unclear. CDR1 is MGHRA, CDR2 YSYEKL, per germline. Trimming took 1 base from V and 6 from J, leaving 6 bases between them. CDR3 length equals 13 residues. The CDR3 sequence: CASSQAGYEKLFF. DNA of the CDR3: TGCGCCAGCAGCCAAGCGGGGTATGAAAAACTGTTTTTT.

This chain links TRBV18 with TRBJ2-7; maybe TRBD2 (6 bases). Trimming pared 2 bases from V and 4 bases from J, leaving 9 bases between. Germline V gives CDR1 KGHSH, CDR2 LQKENI. This CDR3 has 13 amino acids. The chain's CDR3 is CASSPGGEYEQYF. The CDR3 bases are TGTGCCAGCTCACCAGGCGGGGAGTACGAGCAGTACTTC.